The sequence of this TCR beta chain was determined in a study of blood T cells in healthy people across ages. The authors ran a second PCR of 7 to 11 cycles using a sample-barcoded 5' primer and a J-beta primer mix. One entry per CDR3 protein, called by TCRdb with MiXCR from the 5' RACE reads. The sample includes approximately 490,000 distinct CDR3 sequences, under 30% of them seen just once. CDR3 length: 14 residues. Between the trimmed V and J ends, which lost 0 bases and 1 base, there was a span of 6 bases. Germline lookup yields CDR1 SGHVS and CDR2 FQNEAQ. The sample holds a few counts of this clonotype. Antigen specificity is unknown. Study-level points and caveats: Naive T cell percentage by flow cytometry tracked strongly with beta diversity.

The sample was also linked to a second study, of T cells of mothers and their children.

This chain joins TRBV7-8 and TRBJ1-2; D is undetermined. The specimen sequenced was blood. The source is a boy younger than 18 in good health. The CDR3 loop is CASSLASDNYGYTF. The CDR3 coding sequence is TGTGCCAGCAGCTTAGCATCGGATAACTATGGCTACACCTTC.